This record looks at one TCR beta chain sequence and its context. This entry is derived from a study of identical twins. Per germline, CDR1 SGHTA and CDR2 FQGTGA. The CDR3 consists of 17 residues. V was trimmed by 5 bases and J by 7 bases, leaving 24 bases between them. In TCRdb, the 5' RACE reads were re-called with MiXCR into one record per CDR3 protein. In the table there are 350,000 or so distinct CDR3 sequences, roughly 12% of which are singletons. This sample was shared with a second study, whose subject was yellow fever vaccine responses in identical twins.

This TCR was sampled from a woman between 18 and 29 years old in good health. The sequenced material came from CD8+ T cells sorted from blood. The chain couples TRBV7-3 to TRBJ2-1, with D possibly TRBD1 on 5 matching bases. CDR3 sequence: CASSPRDSYLRANEQFF. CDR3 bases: TGTGCCAGCAGCCCCAGAGACTCTTATCTCAGGGCGAATGAGCAGTTCTTC.